Listed here are 18 T cell receptor beta chains from one sample, sequenced in a study of shared clonotypes between healthy human individuals. Assay: immunoSEQ multiplex PCR; the TCRdb copy retains only in-frame clones and omits some. The sample includes 2 million to 2.5 million clones, approximately 95% seen only once; the top ten take roughly 0.36%. Sequenced input: naive CD4+ T cells from PBMCs. Subset given: CD45RA+ positively selected. These receptors all stem from a young man in good health. Some clones in this sample may be carry-over from other donors' samples.

On this clone: Other nucleotide sequences from this sample produce the same CDR3. The chain joins TRBV9 to TRBJ2-5, with 7 nucleotides matching TRBD2. The CDR3 totals 14 residues. Per germline, CDR1 SGDLS and CDR2 YYNGEE. V lost 1 base to trimming and J lost 3 bases; unmatched junction nucleotides: 3. The CDR3 loop is CASSVRAGEETQYF. The DNA of the CDR3 is TGTGCCAGCAGCGTAAGGGCGGGAGAAGAGACCCAGTACTTC.

The genes are TRBV7-2 and TRBJ2-7; 7 positions match TRBD1. Germline CDR1 SGHTA, CDR2 FQGNSA. The CDR3 is 15 amino acids. The V segment lost 1 base and the J segment 4 bases; nucleotides outside the gene matches: 7. CDR3 bases: TGTGCCAGCAGCTTAGTTCGGTCAGGGGGATACGAGCAGTACTTC. Translating it yields CASSLVRSGGYEQYF.

V usage is TRBV30 and J usage is TRBJ1-5; no firm D call. CDR3 length equals 15 residues. The V gene's germline CDR1 is GTSNPN and CDR2 SVGIG (reference sequence). V was pared by 8 bases and J by 4 bases, with 21 bases between. The DNA of the CDR3 is TGTGCCAGCAGCTTGGGTGGCGGAACGAATCAGCCCCAGCATTTT. The encoded protein is CASSLGGGTNQPQHF.

The chain links TRBV18 to TRBJ2-7; D might be TRBD2 (6 bases). In germline, CDR1 is KGHSH, CDR2 LQKENI. This CDR3 spans 15 amino acids. Trimming removed 0 bases from V and 6 bases from J, with 15 bases in between. CDR3 nucleotides: TGTGCCAGCTCACCACCCGGGGAGGCCCTCACCGAGCAGTACTTC. The encoded protein is CASSPPGEALTEQYF.

This chain joins TRBV19 and TRBJ2-1, with D hard to call. Germline CDR1 reads LNHDA; CDR2 reads SQIVND (reference sequence). The CDR3 is made up of 12 amino acids. Trimming took 5 bases from V and 6 from J, leaving 8 bases between them. CDR3 region: CASSWLRNEQFF. DNA of the CDR3: TGTGCCAGTAGTTGGTTGCGCAATGAGCAGTTCTTC.

V is TRBV5-1 and J is TRBJ2-1; a possible D gene is TRBD1 (6 bases). The CDR3 extends over 15 amino acids. The V end lost 2 bases, the J end lost 1 base, and 10 bases lay between the germline ends. In germline, CDR1 is SGHRS, CDR2 YFSETQ. The chain's CDR3 is CASSFLQGSYNEQFF. The CDR3 coding sequence is TGCGCCAGCAGCTTTCTACAGGGATCCTACAATGAGCAGTTCTTC.

V usage is TRBV14 and J usage is TRBJ2-7; maybe TRBD1 (5 bases). CDR1 SGHDN and CDR2 FVKESK come from the germline V gene. This CDR3 region has 17 residues. Trimming took 4 bases from V and 7 from J, leaving 26 bases between them. DNA for the CDR3: TGTGCCAGCAGCCTCCCCGCGTGGGGCCATCCAGAGGAAGAGCAGTACTTC. Translation gives CASSLPAWGHPEEEQYF.

V and J are TRBV6-5 and TRBJ2-4, with 8 bases fitting TRBD2. CDR1 and CDR2 from the germline V gene are MNHEY and SVGAGI. With 6 bases clipped from V and 8 bases from J, the junction kept 6 bases outside the gene matches. CDR3 length: 13 residues. Here the CDR3 reads CASRPGGVDIQYF. The CDR3 nucleotides are TGTGCCAGCAGGCCCGGGGGGGTGGACATTCAGTACTTC.

The chain couples TRBV6-1 to TRBJ1-2; no clear D. The CDR3 is 15 amino acids. Trimming left V 7 bases short and J 8 bases short, with 23 bases between. Germline CDR1 and CDR2: MNHNS and SASEGT. The CDR3 here is CASNERTSWGWGYTF. CDR3 DNA: TGTGCCAGCAACGAGCGAACCTCGTGGGGATGGGGCTACACCTTC.

The V and J genes are TRBV25-1 and TRBJ1-2; the D gene is possibly TRBD1 (6 bases). The CDR3 spans 14 residues. The V gene lost 4 bases and the J gene lost 8 bases, with 17 bases spanning the gap. In germline, CDR1 is MGHDK, CDR2 SYGVNS. DNA of the CDR3: TGTGCCAGCAGTGGGGCGGGGGCCCAGTCCGGCTACACCTTC. Translated: CASSGAGAQSGYTF.

The rearrangement links TRBV28 to TRBJ1-2, with 8 positions matching TRBD1. The CDR3 is 14 residues long. V was clipped by 5 bases and J by 8 bases; unmatched bases: 10. The germline CDR1 and CDR2 sequences are MDHEN and SYDVKM. The CDR3 spells CASSLPEDREGYTF. In DNA, the CDR3 is TGTGCCAGCAGTCTTCCGGAGGACAGGGAAGGCTACACCTTC.

Concerning this clone: The sample holds other DNA sequences that translate to the same CDR3. The gene calls are TRBV20-1 and TRBJ2-7; a weak D match, TRBD2 (5 bases). The length of the CDR3 is 11 residues. CDR1 is DFQATT and CDR2 is SNEGSKA in the germline V gene (reference sequence). V was shortened by 4 bases and J by 5 bases, with 9 bases between the two germline ends. Here the CDR3 reads CSATPGDEQYF. The CDR3 bases are TGCAGTGCTACCCCCGGGGACGAGCAGTACTTC.

This chain connects TRBV18 to TRBJ1-1, with 7 bases aligning to TRBD1. The germline V gene encodes CDR1 KGHSH and CDR2 LQKENI. The CDR3 is 15 residues long. The V and J ends lost 6 bases and 1 base, in that order; junction bases with no gene match: 8. The CDR3 region has the DNA TGTGCCAGCTCTCAAACGGGGACAGCGAACACTGAAGCTTTCTTT. This encodes CASSQTGTANTEAFF.

J is TRBJ1-1 and V is TRBV2; D gene ambiguous. Germline loops: CDR1 SNHLY, CDR2 FYNNEI. The CDR3 loop spans 14 amino acids. V was cut by 5 bases and J by 2 bases, with 12 bases left in between. CDR3 protein: CASSLYWHNTEAFF. The CDR3 DNA is TGTGCCAGCAGTTTGTACTGGCATAACACTGAAGCTTTCTTT.

This clone occurred a few times. The V and J genes are TRBV5-1 and TRBJ1-1; TRBD1 matches 7 bases. Unmatched junction bases numbered 3, after V lost 3 bases and J lost 1 base. This CDR3 is built from 14 residues. CDR1 and CDR2 from the germline V gene are SGHRS and YFSETQ. Here the CDR3 DNA reads TGCGCCAGCAGCTCCCACAGGGGGAACACTGAAGCTTTCTTT. Translating it yields CASSSHRGNTEAFF. Drawing the rest from reference TRBV5-1 and TRBJ1-1, the complete variable domain is KAGVTQTPRYLIKTRGQQVTLSCSPISGHRSVSWYQQTPGQGLQFLFEYFSETQRNKGNFPGRFSGRQFSNSRSEMNVSTLELGDSALYLCASSSHRGNTEAFFGQGTRLTVV.

This chain connects TRBV30 to TRBJ1-3; no firm D call. This CDR3 has 14 amino acids. CDR1 and CDR2 from the germline V gene are GTSNPN and SVGIG (reference sequence). The V end was cut by 0 bases, the J end by 4 bases, with 10 bases between. CDR3 DNA sequence: TGTGCCTGGAGTGTACTGGTCTACGGAAACACCATATATTTT. It encodes CAWSVLVYGNTIYF. The full variable domain, its missing parts supplied by reference TRBV30 and TRBJ1-3, is SQTIHQWPATLVQPVGSPLSLECTVEGTSNPNLYWYRQAAGRGLQLLFYSVGIGQISSEVPQNLSASRPQDRQFILSSKKLLLSDSGFYLCAWSVLVYGNTIYFGEGSWLTVV.

The V and J genes are TRBV29-1 and TRBJ2-5, with D unresolved. The J call may be faulty, since TRBJ2-7 better matches the DNA end. The germline V gene encodes CDR1 SQVTM and CDR2 ANQGSEA. The CDR3 has 15 amino acids. The CDR3 coding sequence is TGCAGCGTTGAAGGGGCAGAGGCGAACTCCTACGAGCAGTACTTC. It specifies CSVEGAEANSYEQYF.

This CDR3 reads CATNPNPGLLNTEAFF. CDR3 in DNA: TGTGCCACCAATCCAAATCCGGGACTGTTGAACACTGAAGCTTTCTTT. V usage is TRBV10-3 and J usage is TRBJ1-1; TRBD1 might be the D (5 bases). The CDR3 has 16 residues. Germline V lookup: CDR1 ENHRY, CDR2 SYGVKD. V was cut by 10 bases and J by 0 bases, with 21 bases left in between.